The 25 T cell receptor beta chains presented below share a single source sample, sequenced in a study of cytomegalovirus exposure and HLA in healthy donors. 13 Jbeta primers and 60 Vbeta primers were used for the PCR. TCRdb's table, derived via immunoSEQ multiplex PCR, lists solely in-frame clones and lacks some. Of 150,000 to 180,000 clones in the sample, about 85% are singletons; the top ten hold roughly 2.3%. Sequences were obtained from PBMCs. Receptors originate from a woman aged 18-30 years in good health and CMV-seronegative.

This rearrangement joins TRBV4-3 to TRBJ2-1; 10 positions agree with TRBD2. CDR3 length equals 16 residues. The germline V gene encodes CDR1 LGHNA and CDR2 YSLEER. V shed 4 bases and J 4 bases; nucleotides not matched to a gene: 7. The CDR3 DNA is TGCGCCAGCAGCCCCTCCCCTAGCGGGAGTTACAATGAGCAGTTCTTC. It is translated as CASSPSPSGSYNEQFF.

This sequence joins TRBV7-2 and TRBJ2-3; D possibly corresponds to TRBD2 (6 bases). CDR1 is SGHTA and CDR2 is FQGNSA in the germline V gene. V gave up 6 bases and J gave up 5 bases, with 21 bases separating them. The CDR3 runs to 16 residues. CDR3 nucleotides: TGTGCCAGCAGTGTACCCCGGGACCGGGGGAGAGATACGCAGTATTTT. Translated, it gives CASSVPRDRGRDTQYF.

This clone was found a few times. The CDR3 nucleotides are TGCAGCGTTGTAACTAGCGGGGGTGAGACCCAGTACTTC. This encodes CSVVTSGGETQYF. V and J are TRBV29-1 and TRBJ2-5, with 11 bases identical to TRBD2. Germline V gene lookup returns CDR1 SQVTM and CDR2 ANQGSEA. The V gene end was trimmed by 4 bases and the J gene end by 5 bases; junction bases not matched to a gene: 3. There are 13 residues in the CDR3.

J is TRBJ2-5 and V is TRBV6-5; D might be TRBD2 (5 bases). Gene TRBJ2-7 matches the end of the DNA better, so the J call may be wrong. The CDR3 loop spans 13 amino acids. The germline V gene has CDR1 MNHEY and CDR2 SVGAGI. CDR3 nucleotides: TGTGCCAGCAGCCCACCAGGACTCTACGAGCAGTACTTC. Protein sequence: CASSPPGLYEQYF.

The rearrangement uses TRBV19 and TRBJ2-2; possibly TRBD2 for D (6 bases). V was shortened by 8 bases and J by 5 bases, with 15 bases between the two germline ends. The CDR3 extends over 14 amino acids. Per germline, CDR1 LNHDA and CDR2 SQIVND (reference sequence). The DNA for the CDR3 is TGTGCCAGTCTAGGCGGGGCAGGGACCGGGGAGCTGTTTTTT. It is translated as CASLGGAGTGELFF.

This chain joins TRBV7-8 and TRBJ2-7; D may be TRBD2 (5 bases). Trimming took 2 bases from V and 5 from J, leaving 16 bases between them. This CDR3 comprises 15 residues. Looked up from germline, CDR1 is SGHVS and CDR2 is FQNEAQ. The CDR3 is CASSLLRLLENEQYF. DNA of the CDR3: TGTGCCAGCAGCTTACTTCGGTTACTAGAGAACGAGCAGTACTTC.

The J gene is TRBJ1-2, the V gene TRBV6-5; 7 bases match TRBD1. The germline gives CDR1 MNHEY, CDR2 SVGAGI. The CDR3 consists of 13 residues. The V and J ends lost 2 bases and 7 bases, in that order; junction bases with no gene match: 4. The CDR3 DNA sequence: TGTGCCAGCAGTTACCAGGGGGAGACTGGCTACACCTTC. Residues: CASSYQGETGYTF.

The rearrangement uses TRBV13 and TRBJ2-7; 8 nucleotides align to TRBD1. Trimming at V came to 3 bases and at J to 4 bases, leaving 8 bases not matched to a gene. This CDR3 is built from 15 residues. Germline assignment: CDR1 PRHDT and CDR2 FYEKMQ (reference sequence). Here the CDR3 DNA reads TGTGCCAGCAGCTTGCTCGGACAGGGCACGTACGAGCAGTACTTC. Translation: CASSLLGQGTYEQYF.

The chain has TRBV30 and TRBJ1-1; 8 bases match TRBD1. The V gene end was trimmed by 7 bases and the J gene end by 1 base; junction bases not matched to a gene: 2. CDR1 GTSNPN and CDR2 SVGIG come from the germline V gene (reference sequence). The CDR3 has 12 residues. CDR3 sequence reads: CASDRGNTEAFF. As DNA, the CDR3 is TGTGCCTCAGACAGGGGGAACACTGAAGCTTTCTTT.

The rearrangement links TRBV6-5 to TRBJ2-7, with a tentative D call TRBD2 (6 bases). Germline CDR1 MNHEY, CDR2 SVGAGI. The V gene lost 4 bases and the J gene lost 3 bases, with 13 bases spanning the gap. The CDR3 loop spans 14 amino acids. The CDR3 sequence is CASSFGAGSYEQYF. The CDR3 DNA reads TGTGCCAGCAGTTTCGGGGCGGGGAGCTACGAGCAGTACTTC.

Note on this clone: Other DNA variants within this sample encode the same CDR3. J is TRBJ2-5 and V is TRBV11-2; D might be TRBD2 (5 bases). Germline CDR1 is SGHAT and CDR2 is FQNNGV. CDR3 length: 14 residues. V gave up 1 base and J gave up 2 bases, with 8 bases separating them. The CDR3 loop reads CASSLGGSQETQYF. As DNA, the CDR3 is TGTGCCAGCAGCTTAGGAGGGAGTCAAGAGACCCAGTACTTC.

The V gene is TRBV2, the J gene TRBJ2-2; maybe TRBD2 (6 bases). The CDR3 loop spans 12 amino acids. Germline V gene sequence: CDR1 SNHLY, CDR2 FYNNEI. With 7 bases removed from V and 6 bases from J, the gap between germline ends came to 9 bases. CDR3 protein: CASTERAGELFF. CDR3 nucleotide sequence: TGTGCCAGCACCGAGCGGGCCGGGGAGCTGTTTTTT.

Notes on this clone: The same CDR3 also results from other DNA sequences found in this sample. This rearrangement joins TRBV29-1 to TRBJ2-1; the D gene is possibly TRBD2 (6 bases). Germline CDR1 is SQVTM and CDR2 is ANQGSEA. V was cut by 4 bases and J by 0 bases, with 13 bases left in between. CDR3 size: 15 residues. The CDR3 bases are TGCAGCGTTGTCGGTGGGGGGAGCTCCTACAATGAGCAGTTCTTC. It is translated as CSVVGGGSSYNEQFF.

V gene TRBV19 combines with J gene TRBJ1-6, with a possible D match to TRBD1 (6 bases). Trimming pared 5 bases from V and 18 bases from J, leaving 23 bases between. CDR1 and CDR2 from the germline V gene are LNHDA and SQIVND (reference sequence). The CDR3 contains 14 residues. The CDR3 sequence: CASSASYGTRLTHF. CDR3 DNA: TGTGCCAGTAGTGCAAGCTACGGGACACGTTTAACCCACTTT.

The chain links TRBV28 to TRBJ2-2; 7 nucleotides line up with TRBD1. Losses at the gene ends were 8 bases for V and 1 base for J; bases not matched to a gene: 10. The CDR3 loop spans 16 amino acids. The germline V gene encodes CDR1 MDHEN and CDR2 SYDVKM. The CDR3 coding sequence is TGTGCCAGCGTGGGACCGACAGGGTTGAACACCGGGGAGCTGTTTTTT. Its protein product is CASVGPTGLNTGELFF.

This clone was seen more than once but under ten times. The chain is built from TRBV30 and TRBJ2-2; 10 positions agree with TRBD2. CDR1 and CDR2 from the germline V gene are GTSNPN and SVGIG (reference sequence). This CDR3 region has 20 residues. Unmatched junction bases numbered 15, after V lost 0 bases and J lost 2 bases. The CDR3: CAWSVRRAGGLWENTGELFF. Here the CDR3 DNA reads TGTGCCTGGAGTGTACGTCGAGCGGGAGGGCTTTGGGAAAACACCGGGGAGCTGTTTTTT.

The CDR3 DNA reads TGTGCCAGCACCGTTGGCCAACCCGGAAACACCATATATTTT. This gives the protein CASTVGQPGNTIYF. V gene TRBV28 combines with J gene TRBJ1-3; the D is unclear. Looked up from germline, CDR1 is MDHEN and CDR2 is SYDVKM. This CDR3 is 14 amino acids long. V was clipped by 7 bases and J by 4 bases, with 14 bases between them.

The table lists this clone with a count of one. This chain uses TRBV7-6 with TRBJ2-7; 10 nucleotides line up with TRBD1. V lost 5 bases to trimming and J lost 3 bases; unmatched junction nucleotides: 7. CDR3 size: 15 residues. Germline CDR1 SGHVS, CDR2 FNYEAQ. The CDR3 protein is CASSLGQGGDYEQYF. The DNA for the CDR3 is TGTGCCAGCAGCCTCGGACAGGGGGGCGACTACGAGCAGTACTTC.

This clone turned up a few times. The V gene is TRBV2, the J gene TRBJ2-7; D perhaps matches TRBD1 (6 bases). V shed 8 bases and J shed 0 bases, with 8 bases lying between them. Germline V gene sequence: CDR1 SNHLY, CDR2 FYNNEI. This CDR3 has 12 residues. CDR3 amino acids: CASGGDSYEQYF. The CDR3 nucleotides are TGTGCCAGCGGGGGCGACTCCTACGAGCAGTACTTC. The whole variable domain, filled in from reference TRBV2 and TRBJ2-7, reads EPEVTQTPSHQVTQMGQEVILRCVPISNHLYFYWYRQILGQKVEFLVSFYNNEISEKSEIFDDQFSVERPDGSNFTLKIRSTKLEDSAMYFCASGGDSYEQYFGPGTRLTVT.

The rearrangement uses TRBV9 and TRBJ2-2, with 8 bases lining up with TRBD1. Per the germline V gene, CDR1 is SGDLS and CDR2 is YYNGEE. CDR3 length equals 15 residues. V lost 4 bases and J lost 4; bases outside the gene matches: 6. Here the CDR3 reads CASSSRTGPTGELFF. CDR3 in DNA: TGTGCCAGCAGCTCACGGACAGGGCCCACCGGGGAGCTGTTTTTT. The full variable domain, completed using reference TRBV9 and TRBJ2-2, is DSGVTQTPKHLITATGQRVTLRCSPRSGDLSVYWYQQSLDQGLQFLIQYYNGEERAKGNILERFSAQQFPDLHSELNLSSLELGDSALYFCASSSRTGPTGELFFGEGSRLTVL.

V gene TRBV5-4 combines with J gene TRBJ2-7, with 13 bases fitting TRBD2. The CDR3 loop spans 16 amino acids. Germline V gene sequence: CDR1 SGHNT, CDR2 YYREEE (reference sequence). The trim removed 4 bases at V and 7 bases at J, leaving 11 bases unmatched. The CDR3 is CASSPGLAGAPGEQYF. The CDR3 DNA follows: TGTGCCAGCAGCCCCGGACTAGCGGGGGCCCCCGGTGAGCAGTACTTC.

The chain carries TRBV28 and TRBJ1-6; D is ambiguous. The CDR3 spans 11 residues. Trimming removed 5 bases from V and 13 bases from J, with 9 bases in between. Germline CDR1 and CDR2: MDHEN and SYDVKM. The CDR3 reads CASSLPGPLHF. DNA of the CDR3: TGTGCCAGCAGTCTTCCGGGTCCCCTCCACTTT.

V and J are TRBV29-1 and TRBJ2-2; TRBD2 might be the D (5 bases). V lost 3 bases, J lost 5 bases, and 10 bases lay in between. The CDR3 length is 13 residues. CDR1 is SQVTM and CDR2 is ANQGSEA in the germline V gene. The CDR3 DNA sequence: TGCAGCGTTGATGCTAGCCGTACCGGGGAGCTGTTTTTT. Protein: CSVDASRTGELFF.

The chain is built from TRBV29-1 and TRBJ2-5; 8 bases are a match to TRBD1. The CDR3 is made up of 14 amino acids. The V segment lost 6 bases and the J segment 5 bases; nucleotides outside the gene matches: 11. Germline CDR1 reads SQVTM; CDR2 reads ANQGSEA. In nucleotides, the CDR3 is TGCAGCGTCCCGGACAGGGCGACAGGGGAGACCCAGTACTTC. This codes for CSVPDRATGETQYF.

This clone has just a few counts. This chain joins TRBV9 and TRBJ2-2; no clear D gene. Trimming took 0 bases from V and 7 from J, leaving 13 bases between them. The CDR3 consists of 15 residues. The germline CDR1 and CDR2 sequences are SGDLS and YYNGEE. The CDR3 region has the DNA TGTGCCAGCAGCGTAGTTCCGGGTACAAGCGGGGAGCTGTTTTTT. It translates to CASSVVPGTSGELFF.